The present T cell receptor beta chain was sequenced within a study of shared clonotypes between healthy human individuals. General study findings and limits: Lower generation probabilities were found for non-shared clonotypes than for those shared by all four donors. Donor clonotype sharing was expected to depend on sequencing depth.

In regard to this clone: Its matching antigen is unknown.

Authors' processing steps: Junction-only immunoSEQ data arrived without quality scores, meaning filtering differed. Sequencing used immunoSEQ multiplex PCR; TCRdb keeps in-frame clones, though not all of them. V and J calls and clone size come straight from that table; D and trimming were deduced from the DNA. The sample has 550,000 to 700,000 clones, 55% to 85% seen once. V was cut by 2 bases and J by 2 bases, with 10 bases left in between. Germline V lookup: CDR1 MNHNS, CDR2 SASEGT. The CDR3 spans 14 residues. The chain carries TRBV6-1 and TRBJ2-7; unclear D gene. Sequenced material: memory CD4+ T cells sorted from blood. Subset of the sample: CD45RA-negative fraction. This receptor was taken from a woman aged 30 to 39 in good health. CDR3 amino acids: CASSERQAPYEQYF. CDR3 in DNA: TGTGCCAGCAGTGAACGGCAAGCCCCCTACGAGCAGTACTTC.